This T cell receptor beta chain was sequenced in a study of T cells in Graves' hyperthyroidism and ophthalmopathy. Study outcomes and limitations: From stable hyperthyroidism, ophthalmopathy was separated by a 13 V-J model.

PBMCs came from 7.5 to 10 ml fresh peripheral blood. About this clonotype itself: No antigen is known for it.

Trimming shortened V by 2 bases and J by 2 bases, and 8 bases separated the two germline ends. The CDR3 sequence is 14 residues long. Germline CDR1 and CDR2: SGHKS and YYEKEE (reference sequence). RNA transcripts yielded amplified TCR beta CDR3 regions. A set of HTBI primers served as the primers for a first-round RT-PCR of the TCR CDR3. TCRdb called the multiplex PCR reads again in MiXCR, with one record for every CDR3 protein. In the table there are about 520,000 distinct CDR3 sequences, about a fifth of which are singletons. This chain joins TRBV5-5 and TRBJ1-5, with no clear D. The sequence was obtained from a man aged 18 to 30 with Graves' hyperthyroidism. Sequencing input: blood. The CDR3, as DNA: TGTGCCAGCAGCTTTGACGGAGGCAATCAGCCCCAGCATTTT. Translated, it gives CASSFDGGNQPQHF.